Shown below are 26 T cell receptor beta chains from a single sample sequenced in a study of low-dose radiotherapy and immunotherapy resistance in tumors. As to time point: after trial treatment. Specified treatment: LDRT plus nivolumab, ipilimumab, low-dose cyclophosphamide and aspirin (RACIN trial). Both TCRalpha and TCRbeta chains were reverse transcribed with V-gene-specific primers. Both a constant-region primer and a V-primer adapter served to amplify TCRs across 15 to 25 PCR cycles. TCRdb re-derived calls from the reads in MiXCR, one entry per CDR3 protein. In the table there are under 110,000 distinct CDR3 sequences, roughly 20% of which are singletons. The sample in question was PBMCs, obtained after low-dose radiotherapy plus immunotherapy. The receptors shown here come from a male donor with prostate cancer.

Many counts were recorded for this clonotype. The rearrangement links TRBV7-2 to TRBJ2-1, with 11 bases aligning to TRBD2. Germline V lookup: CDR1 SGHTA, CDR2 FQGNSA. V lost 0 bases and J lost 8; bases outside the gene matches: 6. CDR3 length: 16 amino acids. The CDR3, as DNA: TGTGCCAGCAGCTTAGCACTAGCGGGGGTTTCTGATGAGCAGTTCTTC. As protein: CASSLALAGVSDEQFF.

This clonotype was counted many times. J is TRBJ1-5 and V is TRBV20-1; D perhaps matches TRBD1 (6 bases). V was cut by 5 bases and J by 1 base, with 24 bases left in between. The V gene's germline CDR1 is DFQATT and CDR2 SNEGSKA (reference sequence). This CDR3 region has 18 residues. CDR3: CSAFGPGGAETSNQPQHF. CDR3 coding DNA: TGCAGTGCTTTTGGCCCGGGGGGCGCCGAAACAAGCAATCAGCCCCAGCATTTT.

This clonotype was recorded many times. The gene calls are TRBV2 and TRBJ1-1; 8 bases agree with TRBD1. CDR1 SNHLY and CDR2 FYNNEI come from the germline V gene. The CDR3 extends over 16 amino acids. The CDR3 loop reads CAGTPNYLSTGAEAFF. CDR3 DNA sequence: TGTGCGGGCACCCCCAATTACCTTTCGACAGGGGCTGAAGCTTTCTTT.

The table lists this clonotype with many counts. The CDR3 loop reads CASSLGGGNTGELFF. For the CDR3, the DNA is TGTGCCAGCAGCTTAGGCGGGGGGAACACCGGGGAGCTGTTTTTT. The rearrangement links TRBV7-2 to TRBJ2-2; 7 nucleotides match TRBD2. V lost 1 base to trimming and J lost 1 base; unmatched junction nucleotides: 0. The CDR3 runs to 15 residues. Germline CDR1 reads SGHTA; CDR2 reads FQGNSA.

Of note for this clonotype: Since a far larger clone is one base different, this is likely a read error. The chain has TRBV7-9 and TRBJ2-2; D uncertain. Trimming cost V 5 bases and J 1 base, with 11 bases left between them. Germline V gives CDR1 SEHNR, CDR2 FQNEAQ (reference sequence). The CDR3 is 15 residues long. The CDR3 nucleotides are TGTGCCAGCAGCCAATCTAGGTTGAACACCGGGGAGCTGTTTTTT. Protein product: CASSQSRLNTGELFF.

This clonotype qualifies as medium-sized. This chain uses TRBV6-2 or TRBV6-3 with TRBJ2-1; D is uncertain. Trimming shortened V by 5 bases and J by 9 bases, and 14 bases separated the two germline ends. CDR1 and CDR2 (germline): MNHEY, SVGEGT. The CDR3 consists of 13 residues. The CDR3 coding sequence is TGTGCCAGCAGTGAAATGCCCCTCGTTGAGCAGTTCTTC. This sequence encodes CASSEMPLVEQFF.

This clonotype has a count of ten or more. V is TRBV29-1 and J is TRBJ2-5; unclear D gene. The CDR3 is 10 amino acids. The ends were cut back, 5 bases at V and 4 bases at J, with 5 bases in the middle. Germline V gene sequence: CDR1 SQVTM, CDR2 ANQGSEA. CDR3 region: CSVRGETQYF. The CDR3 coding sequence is TGCAGCGTTCGCGGAGAGACCCAGTACTTC.

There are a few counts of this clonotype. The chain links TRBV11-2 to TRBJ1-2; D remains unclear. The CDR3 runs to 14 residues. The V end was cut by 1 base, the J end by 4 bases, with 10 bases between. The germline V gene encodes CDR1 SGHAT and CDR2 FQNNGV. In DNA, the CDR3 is TGTGCCAGCAGCTTAGGGCCGCACCTCTATGGCTACACCTTC. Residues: CASSLGPHLYGYTF.

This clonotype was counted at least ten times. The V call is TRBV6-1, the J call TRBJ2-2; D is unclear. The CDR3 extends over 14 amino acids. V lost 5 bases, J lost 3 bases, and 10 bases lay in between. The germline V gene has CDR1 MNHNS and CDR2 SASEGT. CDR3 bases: TGTGCCAGCAGTTCGTCTCAAGACACCGGGGAGCTGTTTTTT. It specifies CASSSSQDTGELFF.

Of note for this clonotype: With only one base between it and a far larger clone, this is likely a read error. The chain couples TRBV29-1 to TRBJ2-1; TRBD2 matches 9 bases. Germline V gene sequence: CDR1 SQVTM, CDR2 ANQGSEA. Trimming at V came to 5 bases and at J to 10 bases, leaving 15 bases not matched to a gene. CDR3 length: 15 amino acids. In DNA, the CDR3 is TGCAGCGTTACCCGACTAGCGGTCGGGGCGTACGAGCAGTTCTTC. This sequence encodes CSVTRLAVGAYEQFF.

The CDR3 spells CASSQVDSWAGELFF. The CDR3 DNA is TGTGCCAGCAGCCAGGTGGACAGTTGGGCCGGGGAGCTGTTTTTT. The gene calls are TRBV4-2 and TRBJ2-2, with D perhaps matching TRBD1 (6 bases). V lost 3 bases, J lost 6 bases, and 14 bases lay in between. CDR1 is LGHNA and CDR2 is YNFKEQ in the germline V gene. The CDR3 is 15 residues long.

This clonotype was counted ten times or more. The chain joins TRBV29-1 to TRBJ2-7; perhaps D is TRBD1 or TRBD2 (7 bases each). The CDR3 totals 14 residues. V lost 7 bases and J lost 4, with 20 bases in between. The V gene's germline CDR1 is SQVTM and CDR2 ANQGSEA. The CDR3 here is CSAQGGNTVYEQYF. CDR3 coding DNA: TGCAGCGCCCAGGGGGGGAATACGGTTTACGAGCAGTACTTC.

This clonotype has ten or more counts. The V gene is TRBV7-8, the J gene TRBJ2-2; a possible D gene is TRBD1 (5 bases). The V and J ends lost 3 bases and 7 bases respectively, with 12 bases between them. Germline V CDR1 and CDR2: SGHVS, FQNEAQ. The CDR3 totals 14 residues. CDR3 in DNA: TGTGCCAGCAGCTTTTCAGGGTTCGGCGGGGAGCTGTTTTTT. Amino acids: CASSFSGFGGELFF.

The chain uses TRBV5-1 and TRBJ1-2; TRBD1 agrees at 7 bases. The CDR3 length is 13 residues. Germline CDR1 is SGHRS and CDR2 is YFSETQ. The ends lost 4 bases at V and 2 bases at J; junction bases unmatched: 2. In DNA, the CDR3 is TGCGCCAGCAGCCTACAGGGGAACTATGGCTACACCTTC. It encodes CASSLQGNYGYTF.

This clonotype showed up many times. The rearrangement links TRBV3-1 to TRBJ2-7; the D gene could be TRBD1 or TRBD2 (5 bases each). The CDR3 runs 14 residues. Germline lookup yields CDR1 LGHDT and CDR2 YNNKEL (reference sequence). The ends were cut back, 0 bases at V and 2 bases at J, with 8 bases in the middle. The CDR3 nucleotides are TGTGCCAGCAGCCAAGATGGGACGGCCTACGAGCAGTACTTC. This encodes CASSQDGTAYEQYF.

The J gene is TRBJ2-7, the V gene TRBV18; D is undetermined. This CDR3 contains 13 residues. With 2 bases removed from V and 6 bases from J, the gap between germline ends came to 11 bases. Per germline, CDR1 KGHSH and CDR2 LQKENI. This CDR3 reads CASSPVPRAEQYF. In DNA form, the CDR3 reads TGTGCCAGCTCACCAGTCCCGCGAGCCGAGCAGTACTTC.

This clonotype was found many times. CDR3 sequence reads: CASSKTGRLSTDTQYF. In nucleotides, the CDR3 is TGTGCCAGCAGTAAAACAGGAAGACTTAGCACAGATACGCAGTATTTT. The genes are TRBV6-2 or TRBV6-3 and TRBJ2-3; TRBD1 might be the D (5 bases). The length of the CDR3 is 16 residues. Trimming took 5 bases from V and 0 from J, leaving 15 bases between them. Germline V gene lookup returns CDR1 MNHEY and CDR2 SVGEGT.

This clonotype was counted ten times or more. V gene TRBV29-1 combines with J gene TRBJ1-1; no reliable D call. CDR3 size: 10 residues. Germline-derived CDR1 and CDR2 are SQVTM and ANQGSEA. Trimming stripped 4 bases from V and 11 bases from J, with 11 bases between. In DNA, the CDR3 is TGCAGCGTTGGGTGGGGTGATGCTTTCTTT. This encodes CSVGWGDAFF. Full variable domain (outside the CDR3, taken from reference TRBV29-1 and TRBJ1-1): SAVISQKPSRDICQRGTSLTIQCQVDSQVTMMFWYRQQPGQSLTLIATANQGSEATYESGFVIDKFPISRPNLTFSTLTVSNMSPEDSSIYLCSVGWGDAFFGQGTRLTVV.

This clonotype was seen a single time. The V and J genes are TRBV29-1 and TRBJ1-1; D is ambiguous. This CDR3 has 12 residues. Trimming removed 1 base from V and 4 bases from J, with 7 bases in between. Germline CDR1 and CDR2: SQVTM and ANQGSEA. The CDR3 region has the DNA TGCAGCGTTGAAGGGGGTGGCACTGAAGCTTTCTTT. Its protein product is CSVEGGGTEAFF.

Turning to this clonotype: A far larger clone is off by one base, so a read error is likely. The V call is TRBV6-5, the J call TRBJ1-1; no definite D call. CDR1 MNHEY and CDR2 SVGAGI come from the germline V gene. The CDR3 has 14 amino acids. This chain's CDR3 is CVSSYTRRYTEAFF. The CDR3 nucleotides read TGTGTCAGCAGTTACACCCGCCGGTACACTGAAGCTTTCTTT.

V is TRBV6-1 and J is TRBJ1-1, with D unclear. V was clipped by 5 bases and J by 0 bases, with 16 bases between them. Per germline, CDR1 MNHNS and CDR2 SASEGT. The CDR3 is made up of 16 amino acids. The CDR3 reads CASSLPWGALNTEAFF. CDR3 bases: TGTGCCAGCAGTCTCCCGTGGGGAGCTTTGAACACTGAAGCTTTCTTT.

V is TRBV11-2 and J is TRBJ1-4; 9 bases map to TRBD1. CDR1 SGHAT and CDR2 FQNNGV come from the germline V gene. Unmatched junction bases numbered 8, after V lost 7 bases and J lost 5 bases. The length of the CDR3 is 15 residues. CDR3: CASTPRTGVNEKLFF. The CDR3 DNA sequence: TGTGCCAGCACCCCGAGGACAGGGGTAAATGAAAAACTGTTTTTT.

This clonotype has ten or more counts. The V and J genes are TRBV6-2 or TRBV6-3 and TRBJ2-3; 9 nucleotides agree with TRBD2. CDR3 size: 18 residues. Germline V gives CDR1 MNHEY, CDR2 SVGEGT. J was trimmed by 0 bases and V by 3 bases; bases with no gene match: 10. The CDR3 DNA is TGTGCCAGCAGTTATTCGGCTAGCGGGGTATCCAGCACAGATACGCAGTATTTT. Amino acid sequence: CASSYSASGVSSTDTQYF.

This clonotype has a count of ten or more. CDR3 sequence: CSVEGRDTQYF. In nucleotides, the CDR3 is TGCAGCGTTGAAGGGCGCGATACGCAGTATTTT. This chain joins TRBV29-1 and TRBJ2-3; no firm D call. This CDR3 is 11 amino acids long. V lost 1 base and J lost 6, with 5 bases in between. Per germline, CDR1 SQVTM and CDR2 ANQGSEA.

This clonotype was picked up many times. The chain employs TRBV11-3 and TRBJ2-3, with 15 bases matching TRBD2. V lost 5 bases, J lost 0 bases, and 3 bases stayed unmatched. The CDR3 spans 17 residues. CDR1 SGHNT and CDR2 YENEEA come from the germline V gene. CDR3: CASSTGTSGGSTDTQYF. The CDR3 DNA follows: TGTGCCAGCAGCACCGGGACTAGCGGGGGGAGCACAGATACGCAGTATTTT.

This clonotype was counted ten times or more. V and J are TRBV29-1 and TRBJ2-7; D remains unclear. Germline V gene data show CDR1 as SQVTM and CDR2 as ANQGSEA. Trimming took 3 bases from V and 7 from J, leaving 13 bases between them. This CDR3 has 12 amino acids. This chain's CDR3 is CSVDSGDPEQYF. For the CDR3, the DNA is TGCAGCGTTGATAGTGGGGATCCGGAGCAGTACTTC.